The rows below give T cell receptor beta chains drawn from one sample of a study of identical twins. One entry per CDR3 protein results from TCRdb running MiXCR on the 5' RACE reads. This sample carries 250,000 or so distinct CDR3 sequences, approximately 7.8% of them seen once, and the ten largest clones take approximately 5.4%. This sample was also put to use in a study of yellow fever vaccine responses in identical twins.

Sequenced: CD8+ T cells sorted from blood. These receptors originate from a woman aged 18-30 years in good health. Both conserved end residues are part of each CDR3. The order of the fields is clone size, D gene, V gene, J gene, CDR3 protein, CDR3 DNA. The D gene is left open where the match is weak. The size of a clone is reported for some rows only, either as once, few or many, or as a class for expanded clones.

size: -; D: -; V: TRBV9; J: TRBJ2-1; CDR3: CASSVGSLANSYNEQFF; DNA: TGTGCCAGCAGCGTAGGGTCCCTAGCTAACTCCTACAATGAGCAGTTCTTC
size: -; D: TRBD1; V: TRBV4-1; J: TRBJ2-7; CDR3: CASSQDRGQAYEQNF; DNA: TGCGCCAGCAGCCAAGATCGGGGACAGGCTTACGAGCAGAACTTC
size: many; D: TRBD1; V: TRBV5-1; J: TRBJ2-7; CDR3: CASSYGQGRNEQYF; DNA: TGCGCCAGCAGCTACGGACAGGGAAGGAACGAGCAGTACTTC
size: -; D: -; V: TRBV7-9; J: TRBJ2-1; CDR3: CASSPPLGQNNEQFF; DNA: TGTGCCAGCAGCCCCCCCCTGGGGCAGAACAATGAGCAGTTCTTC
size: many; D: -; V: TRBV14; J: TRBJ2-2; CDR3: CASSQDHEVSTGELFF; DNA: TGTGCCAGCAGCCAAGATCATGAGGTTTCCACCGGGGAGCTGTTTTTT
size: few; D: TRBD1; V: TRBV12-5; J: TRBJ2-1; CDR3: CASGGTVPGYNEQFF; DNA: TGTGCTAGTGGCGGGACAGTCCCTGGGTACAATGAGCAGTTCTTC
size: few; D: -; V: TRBV7-9; J: TRBJ2-1; CDR3: CASSAGADEQFF; DNA: TGTGCCAGCAGCGCCGGGGCGGATGAGCAGTTCTTC
size: many; D: -; V: TRBV7-9; J: TRBJ2-1; CDR3: CASSWPNQWEYNEQFF; DNA: TGTGCCAGCAGCTGGCCCAACCAGTGGGAGTACAATGAGCAGTTCTTC
size: -; D: -; V: TRBV10-3; J: TRBJ2-2; CDR3: CAISDRESQGSAGELFF; DNA: TGTGCCATCAGTGATCGGGAGAGCCAGGGATCTGCCGGGGAGCTGTTTTTT
size: many; D: TRBD2; V: TRBV29-1; J: TRBJ2-1; CDR3: CSGTGGGAGNEQFF; DNA: TGCAGCGGGACCGGCGGGGGGGCAGGAAATGAGCAGTTCTTC
size: many; D: -; V: TRBV12-3/TRBV12-4; J: TRBJ2-3; CDR3: CASSLRQLPEGYTQYF; DNA: TGTGCCAGCAGTTTACGGCAACTCCCGGAGGGGTATACGCAGTATTTT
size: -; D: -; V: TRBV7-9; J: TRBJ2-3; CDR3: CASSFPREAGTDTQYF; DNA: TGTGCCAGCAGCTTCCCAAGGGAGGCCGGCACAGATACGCAGTATTTT
size: many; D: -; V: TRBV3-1; J: TRBJ2-1; CDR3: CASSQPARNEQFF; DNA: TGTGCCAGCAGCCAACCAGCGAGGAATGAGCAGTTCTTC
size: few; D: TRBD2; V: TRBV4-1; J: TRBJ2-5; CDR3: CASSQVRGGQETQYF; DNA: TGCGCCAGCAGCCAAGTGCGGGGGGGCCAAGAGACCCAGTACTTC
size: -; D: TRBD1; V: TRBV4-1; J: TRBJ2-2; CDR3: CASSQVPPGQLHTGELFF; DNA: TGCGCCAGCAGCCAAGTTCCCCCGGGACAGCTGCACACCGGGGAGCTGTTTTTT